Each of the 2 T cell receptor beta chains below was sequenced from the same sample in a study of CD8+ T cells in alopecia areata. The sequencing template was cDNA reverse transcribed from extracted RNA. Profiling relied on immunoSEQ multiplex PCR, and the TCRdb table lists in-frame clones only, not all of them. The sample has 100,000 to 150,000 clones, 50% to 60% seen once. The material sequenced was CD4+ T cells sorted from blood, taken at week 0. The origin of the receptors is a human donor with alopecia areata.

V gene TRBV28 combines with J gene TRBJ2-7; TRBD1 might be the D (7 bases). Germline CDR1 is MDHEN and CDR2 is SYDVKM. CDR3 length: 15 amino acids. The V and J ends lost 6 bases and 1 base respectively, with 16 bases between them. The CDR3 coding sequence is TGTGCCAGCAGCCCAGGGGGTGGAGGGTCCTACGAGCAGTACTTC. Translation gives CASSPGGGGSYEQYF. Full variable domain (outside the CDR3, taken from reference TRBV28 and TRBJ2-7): DVKVTQSSRYLVKRTGEKVFLECVQDMDHENMFWYRQDPGLGLRLIYFSYDVKMKEKGDIPEGYSVSREKKERFSLILESASTNQTSMYLCASSPGGGGSYEQYFGPGTRLTVT.

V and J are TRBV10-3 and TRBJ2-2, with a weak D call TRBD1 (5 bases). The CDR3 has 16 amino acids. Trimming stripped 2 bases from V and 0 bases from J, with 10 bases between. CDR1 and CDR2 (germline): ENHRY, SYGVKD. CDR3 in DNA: TGTGCCATCAGTGAGCCCCAGGGTCCGAACACCGGGGAGCTGTTTTTT. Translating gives CAISEPQGPNTGELFF.